This TCR beta chain is from a study of identical twins' blood T cells. Regarding the study as a whole: Abundant TCRbeta CDR3s overlapped more between twins than with unrelated donors.

Reared together, all three twin pairs probably met the same infectious agents and vaccines. This clonotype appeared a few times. Its antigen is not known. TCRdb re-called the 5' RACE reads with MiXCR, one entry per CDR3 protein. Among 350,000 to 450,000 distinct CDR3 sequences listed, about 28% were seen once. The CDR3 is made up of 15 amino acids. Sequencing was performed on PBMCs. The genes are TRBV21-1 and TRBJ2-2. TRBV21-1 is described as a pseudogene. The TCR was taken from a woman between 18 and 50 years old in good health. The chain's CDR3 is CASHRAFVNTGELFF. Here the CDR3 DNA reads TGTGCCAGCCACAGAGCCTTTGTGAACACCGGGGAGCTGTTTTTT.